Each of the 15 T cell receptor beta chains below was sequenced from the same sample in a study of CD8 T cells in ankylosing spondylitis. Study-wide results and limits: Typical of ankylosing spondylitis blood, it appeared, was a TCR beta motif of about eight highly homologous variants.

What these receptors recognize is not known. TCRdb processed the 5' RACE reads anew with MiXCR; each CDR3 protein has one entry. The sample records under 450,000 distinct CDR3 sequences, roughly 15% being singletons. The sample consisted of blood, either unsorted or a sorted T cell fraction (not recorded which). The origin of the receptors is a male donor with ankylosing spondylitis.

The J gene is TRBJ1-5, the V gene TRBV6-1, with 7 bases aligning to TRBD1. Losses at the gene ends were 6 bases for V and 4 bases for J; bases not matched to a gene: 12. The germline CDR1 and CDR2 sequences are MNHNS and SASEGT. The CDR3 is made up of 16 amino acids. The CDR3 region is CASRETSTGLNQPQHF. CDR3 DNA: TGTGCCAGCAGAGAAACCTCGACAGGGTTGAATCAGCCCCAGCATTTT.

The chain uses TRBV7-9 and TRBJ2-1; TRBD1 might be the D (5 bases). The length of the CDR3 is 15 residues. CDR1 and CDR2 from the germline V gene are SEHNR and FQNEAQ (reference sequence). Trimming took 1 base from V and 10 from J, leaving 17 bases between them. CDR3 nucleotides: TGTGCCAGCAGCTTAGTTCTGGCTGCAGGGAACGAGCAGTTCTTC. Translated: CASSLVLAAGNEQFF.

This clonotype occurred many times. The CDR3 bases are TGCAGTGCCCCTCTAGCGGGAGGGAGGGAGCAGTACTTC. Translation gives CSAPLAGGREQYF. The chain employs TRBV20-1 and TRBJ2-7, with TRBD2 matching over 12 bases. J gave up 7 bases and V 6 bases, and 7 bases lay outside the gene matches. The CDR3 extends over 13 amino acids. Germline V gene data show CDR1 as DFQATT and CDR2 as SNEGSKA (reference sequence).

The chain has TRBV20-1 and TRBJ1-4, with unresolved D. The CDR3 runs 14 residues. The germline gives CDR1 DFQATT, CDR2 SNEGSKA (reference sequence). V was shortened by 6 bases and J by 7 bases, with 18 bases between the two germline ends. The CDR3, as DNA: TGCAGTGCCCTTAGGGCCACGGGCGGTGAAAAACTGTTTTTT. Translating it yields CSALRATGGEKLFF.

This rearrangement joins TRBV20-1 to TRBJ2-1, with D perhaps matching TRBD1 or TRBD2 (5 bases each). V lost 2 bases to trimming and J lost 9 bases, with 17 bases between them. The CDR3 covers 14 residues. Germline lookup yields CDR1 DFQATT and CDR2 SNEGSKA (reference sequence). CDR3 loop: CSARTDYQGSEQFF. The DNA of the CDR3 is TGCAGTGCTAGAACTGACTATCAGGGTAGTGAGCAGTTCTTC.

This clonotype was observed at least ten times. The chain couples TRBV12-3 or TRBV12-4 to TRBJ1-1; maybe TRBD1 (6 bases). The CDR3 extends over 13 amino acids. The V gene lost 9 bases and the J gene lost 2 bases, with 13 bases spanning the gap. The CDR3 region is CASTGQLNTEAFF. The CDR3 DNA reads as TGTGCCAGTACCGGACAGCTTAACACTGAAGCTTTCTTT.

This clonotype has just a few counts. V is TRBV10-1 and J is TRBJ1-1; the D gene is possibly TRBD1 (5 bases). The CDR3 loop spans 17 amino acids. V lost 11 bases and J 1 base, leaving 26 bases between the germline ends. CDR1 WNHNN and CDR2 SYGVQD come from the germline V gene (reference sequence). CDR3 loop: CAPKALTVRRGNTEAFF. In DNA, the CDR3 is TGCGCCCCTAAGGCTCTCACCGTCAGAAGGGGGAACACTGAAGCTTTCTTT.

This clonotype was counted between two and nine times. The chain employs TRBV18 and TRBJ1-5; no clear D gene. Germline-derived CDR1 and CDR2 are KGHSH and LQKENI. V gave up 7 bases and J gave up 0 bases, with 19 bases separating them. The CDR3 is made up of 17 amino acids. The CDR3 DNA follows: TGTGCCAGCTATCACCAGAAGCAGTGCTATAGCAATCAGCCCCAGCATTTT. Translation: CASYHQKQCYSNQPQHF.

J is TRBJ2-7 and V is TRBV7-2, with D tentatively TRBD2 (6 bases). Trimming left V 4 bases short and J 5 bases short, with 24 bases between. Germline V gene data show CDR1 as SGHTA and CDR2 as FQGNSA. The CDR3 is 17 residues long. The CDR3 loop reads CASSSKEGGMGLHEQYF. The DNA of the CDR3 is TGTGCCAGCAGCTCAAAGGAGGGTGGGATGGGACTCCACGAGCAGTACTTC.

The chain uses TRBV11-2 and TRBJ1-4, with 7 positions matching TRBD1. CDR3 length: 15 residues. CDR1 SGHAT and CDR2 FQNNGV come from the germline V gene. The V and J ends lost 5 bases and 5 bases, in that order; junction bases with no gene match: 8. This CDR3 is CASSTWDSQNEKLFF. CDR3 sequence (DNA): TGTGCCAGCAGCACCTGGGACAGCCAAAATGAAAAACTGTTTTTT.

The rearrangement uses TRBV30 and TRBJ2-1, with D tentatively TRBD1 or TRBD2 (6 bases each). The germline V gene has CDR1 GTSNPN and CDR2 SVGIG (reference sequence). V lost 5 bases and J 10 bases, leaving 21 bases between the germline ends. The CDR3 runs 14 residues. CDR3 nucleotides: TGTGCCTGGGAACCGGGACATTTCCGGGAGGAGCAGTTCTTC. Translation gives CAWEPGHFREEQFF.

The genes are TRBV30 and TRBJ1-1; D is unresolved. The CDR3 is made up of 15 amino acids. Between the trimmed V and J ends, which lost 4 bases and 6 bases, there was a span of 21 bases. CDR1 is GTSNPN and CDR2 is SVGIG in the germline V gene (reference sequence). The CDR3 region is CAWTAGRSTRAEAFF. CDR3 coding DNA: TGTGCCTGGACTGCGGGCCGCAGCACGAGGGCTGAAGCTTTCTTT.

This clonotype appeared a few times. This chain links TRBV20-1 with TRBJ2-2; D ambiguous. Germline V gene lookup returns CDR1 DFQATT and CDR2 SNEGSKA (reference sequence). The CDR3 spans 15 residues. V was pared by 3 bases and J by 3 bases, with 14 bases between. CDR3 sequence reads: CSASVGRAHTGELFF. The CDR3 DNA reads TGCAGTGCTAGTGTTGGTCGCGCTCACACCGGGGAGCTGTTTTTT.

This clonotype was picked up a small number of times. V and J are TRBV7-3 and TRBJ2-3, with D tentatively TRBD2 (5 bases). The CDR3 runs 15 residues. The V end was cut by 1 base, the J end by 3 bases, with 11 bases between. Germline loops: CDR1 SGHTA, CDR2 FQGTGA. The CDR3 region has the DNA TGTGCCAGCAGCTTAAGCCCACTAGGTACAGATACGCAGTATTTT. Amino acids: CASSLSPLGTDTQYF.

There are many counts of this clonotype. This chain connects TRBV29-1 to TRBJ1-4; D not certain. Germline V lookup: CDR1 SQVTM, CDR2 ANQGSEA. V lost 4 bases, J lost 8 bases, and 14 bases lay in between. This CDR3 has 13 residues. This CDR3 is CSVVGWGEEKLFF. The CDR3 bases are TGCAGCGTTGTTGGATGGGGTGAGGAAAAACTGTTTTTT.